This TCR beta chain emerged from a study of monozygotic twins with inflammatory bowel disease. Points from the study as a whole: Especially with disease activity, IBD patients shared fewer clonotypes with others than healthy twins did.

cDNA synthesis was performed in eight separate reactions for each sample. For each CDR3 protein, TCRdb gives one entry from its re-call of the 5' RACE reads, without DNA. The sample holds some 330,000 distinct CDR3 sequences. The CDR3 loop spans 15 amino acids. Germline loops: CDR1 SGHTA, CDR2 FQGNSA. With regard to this clonotype: Its matching antigen is unknown.

The sample taken for sequencing was blood. The origin of this receptor is a human donor with ulcerative colitis or Crohn's disease, or a healthy co-twin of an affected twin (not recorded which). This rearrangement joins TRBV7-2 to TRBJ2-1; TCRdb designates TRBD1, a call that cannot be tested without DNA. The CDR3: CASRTDRGWRTEQFF. Full variable domain (outside the CDR3, taken from reference TRBV7-2 and TRBJ2-1): GAGVSQSPSNKVTEKGKDVELRCDPISGHTALYWYRQSLGQGLEFLIYFQGNSAPDKSGLPSDRFSAERTGGSVSTLTIQRTQQEDSAVYLCASRTDRGWRTEQFFGPGTRLTVL.